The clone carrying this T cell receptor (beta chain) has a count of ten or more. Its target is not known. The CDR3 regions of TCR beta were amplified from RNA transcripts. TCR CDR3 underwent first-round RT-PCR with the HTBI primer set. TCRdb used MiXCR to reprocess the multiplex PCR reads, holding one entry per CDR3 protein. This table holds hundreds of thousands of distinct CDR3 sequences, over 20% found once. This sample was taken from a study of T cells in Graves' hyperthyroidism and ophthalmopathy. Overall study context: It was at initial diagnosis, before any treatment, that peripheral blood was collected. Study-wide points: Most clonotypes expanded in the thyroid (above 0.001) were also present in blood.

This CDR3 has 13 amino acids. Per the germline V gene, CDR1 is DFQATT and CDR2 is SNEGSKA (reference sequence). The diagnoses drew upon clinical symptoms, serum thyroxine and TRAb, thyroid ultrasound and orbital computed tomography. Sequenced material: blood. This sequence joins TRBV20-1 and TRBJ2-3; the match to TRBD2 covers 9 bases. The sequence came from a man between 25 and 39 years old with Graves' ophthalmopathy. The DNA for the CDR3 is TGCAGCTACGGACTAGCGAGCACAGATACGCAGTATTTT. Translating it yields CSYGLASTDTQYF.